This T cell receptor beta chain was sequenced in a study of blood T cell repertoires in COVID-19. Participants came from some 26 US areas, aged roughly 18 to 100 years. Within 2 weeks of study entry, exposed participants had contacted a PCR-confirmed or clinician-diagnosed COVID-19 case. The CDR3 covers 14 residues. Trimming removed 4 bases from V and 6 bases from J, with 18 bases in between. Germline CDR1 and CDR2: SQVTM and ANQGSEA. Only in-frame clones appear in the TCRdb table, and some are missing; sequencing was by immunoSEQ multiplex PCR. The data contain approximately 200,000 clones, about 86% of them singletons.

The chain carries TRBV29-1 and TRBJ1-1, with unresolved D. The TCR was taken from a woman aged 30 to 39 who had been exposed to COVID-19. The sample taken for sequencing was PBMCs or T cells enriched from blood (not recorded which). CDR3 loop: CSVAGFPGKAEAFF. DNA of the CDR3: TGCAGCGTTGCCGGCTTCCCGGGGAAGGCTGAAGCTTTCTTT. Full variable domain (outside the CDR3, taken from reference TRBV29-1 and TRBJ1-1): SAVISQKPSRDICQRGTSLTIQCQVDSQVTMMFWYRQQPGQSLTLIATANQGSEATYESGFVIDKFPISRPNLTFSTLTVSNMSPEDSSIYLCSVAGFPGKAEAFFGQGTRLTVV.